These 30 T cell receptor beta chains originate from one sample sequenced in a study of Ad26.COV2.S vaccination and SARS-CoV-2 variants. Specified treatment: around 19 received Ad26.COV2.S at low or high dose, single or two shots; about 5 received placebo; per-sample allocation not given. Sampling occurred on day 63 after the first vaccine or placebo injection. TCRdb's copy holds only in-frame clones and misses some; the assay was immunoSEQ multiplex PCR. The sample holds around 340,000 clones, roughly 90% seen once. The sequences come from peripheral blood, collected in a trial of Ad26.COV2.S vaccine versus placebo. Receptors originate from a person between 18 and 65 years old who received the Ad26.COV2.S COVID-19 vaccine or a placebo.

The V gene is TRBV3-1 (or the pseudogene TRBV3-2), the J gene TRBJ2-5; D gene uncertain. With 0 bases removed from V and 1 base from J, the gap between germline ends came to 18 bases. Germline V lookup: CDR1 LGHDT, CDR2 YNNKEL (reference sequence). This CDR3 contains 18 residues. The CDR3, as DNA: TGTGCCAGCAGCCAAGATCGAAGCTCGTTTGGGGTCCAAGAGACCCAGTACTTC. It specifies CASSQDRSSFGVQETQYF.

This chain joins TRBV4-2 and TRBJ2-7, with D perhaps matching TRBD2 (6 bases). Germline V CDR1 and CDR2: LGHNA, YNFKEQ. V gave up 4 bases and J gave up 2 bases, with 15 bases separating them. This CDR3 has 15 amino acids. The CDR3 loop is CASSPPAGTPYEQYF. The CDR3 nucleotides are TGTGCCAGCAGCCCCCCCGCGGGAACCCCCTACGAGCAGTACTTC.

This clone was observed a handful of times. The chain is built from TRBV30 and TRBJ2-2; 10 bases fit TRBD1. Germline lookup yields CDR1 GTSNPN and CDR2 SVGIG (reference sequence). The CDR3 is 16 amino acids. Losses at the gene ends were 4 bases for V and 8 bases for J; bases not matched to a gene: 13. CDR3 nucleotide sequence: TGTGCCTGGACCATGTCGACAGGGGGCTATCTAGGGGAGCTGTTTTTT. It encodes CAWTMSTGGYLGELFF.

This chain links TRBV18 with TRBJ2-5, with D tentatively TRBD1 or TRBD2 (5 bases each). Trimming stripped 2 bases from V and 2 bases from J, with 21 bases between. The CDR3 is 18 residues long. Looked up from germline, CDR1 is KGHSH and CDR2 is LQKENI. The CDR3 nucleotides read TGTGCCAGCTCACCAATGCTGGGGGTCGGGAACCTACAAGAGACCCAGTACTTC. Its protein is CASSPMLGVGNLQETQYF. The full variable domain, its missing parts supplied by reference TRBV18 and TRBJ2-5, is NAGVMQNPRHLVRRRGQEARLRCSPMKGHSHVYWYRQLPEEGLKFMVYLQKENIIDESGMPKERFSAEFPKEGPSILRIQQVVRGDSAAYFCASSPMLGVGNLQETQYFGPGTRLLVL.

The count of this clone is one. Other DNA sequences in the sample encode the same CDR3. This sequence joins TRBV9 and TRBJ2-3; weak D call: TRBD2 (5 bases). The germline V gene encodes CDR1 SGDLS and CDR2 YYNGEE. The CDR3 runs 14 residues. V lost 0 bases, J lost 2 bases, and 7 bases lay in between. The CDR3 DNA sequence: TGTGCCAGCAGCGTAGTCGGGGTCACAGATACGCAGTATTTT. This translates into CASSVVGVTDTQYF.

This sequence joins TRBV4-1 and TRBJ1-5; perhaps TRBD1 as D (5 bases). There are 16 residues in the CDR3. Per germline, CDR1 MGHRA and CDR2 YSYEKL. V was clipped by 0 bases and J by 3 bases, with 12 bases between them. In nucleotides, the CDR3 is TGCGCCAGCAGCCAAGATTACGGGGCCATCAATCAGCCCCAGCATTTT. Residues: CASSQDYGAINQPQHF.

The chain is built from TRBV7-2 and TRBJ2-2, with no clear D. V was cut by 2 bases and J by 1 base, with 5 bases left in between. The V gene's germline CDR1 is SGHTA and CDR2 FQGNSA. The CDR3 is 14 amino acids. The CDR3 reads CASSLRQNTGELFF. The CDR3 DNA reads TGTGCCAGCAGCTTACGACAGAACACCGGGGAGCTGTTTTTT.

The V and J genes are TRBV24-1 and TRBJ2-1; possibly TRBD2 for D (6 bases). Germline CDR1 reads KGHDR; CDR2 reads SFDVKD. This CDR3 is 12 amino acids long. With 12 bases removed from V and 7 bases from J, the gap between germline ends came to 15 bases. DNA of the CDR3: TGTGCCGTGGGACGGGAGCGGAATGAGCAGTTCTTC. Protein: CAVGRERNEQFF.

This rearrangement joins TRBV7-2 to TRBJ2-2, with D hard to call. This CDR3 spans 16 amino acids. Germline values: CDR1 SGHTA, CDR2 FQGNSA. Trimming removed 1 base from V and 0 bases from J, with 9 bases in between. The CDR3 sequence is CASSLVYRANTGELFF. The CDR3 DNA reads TGTGCCAGCAGCTTAGTTTATAGGGCGAACACCGGGGAGCTGTTTTTT.

The V call is TRBV12-3 or TRBV12-4, the J call TRBJ1-2, with a weak D call TRBD1 (5 bases). The CDR3 totals 13 residues. Trimming took 6 bases from V and 2 from J, leaving 10 bases between them. CDR3 coding DNA: TGTGCCAGCAGGGTAGGGGTCAACTATGGCTACACCTTC. Translating gives CASRVGVNYGYTF.

This chain links TRBV20-1 with TRBJ1-1, with TRBD1 identical over 9 bases. Germline CDR1 is DFQATT and CDR2 is SNEGSKA (reference sequence). The CDR3 totals 11 residues. V lost 6 bases and J lost 11; bases outside the gene matches: 7. The CDR3 reads CSAPLGQGAFF. The CDR3 coding sequence is TGCAGTGCACCCCTCGGACAGGGGGCTTTCTTT.

The chain is built from TRBV7-2 and TRBJ1-3; TRBD1 is a possible D gene (6 bases). The germline V gene has CDR1 SGHTA and CDR2 FQGNSA. This CDR3 is built from 14 residues. Trimming pared 4 bases from V and 1 base from J, leaving 8 bases between. CDR3: CASSSQGSGNTIYF. DNA of the CDR3: TGTGCCAGCAGCTCACAGGGATCTGGAAACACCATATATTTT.

The chain employs TRBV5-1 and TRBJ2-2, with D possibly being TRBD1 or TRBD2 (5 bases each). Germline V gene lookup returns CDR1 SGHRS and CDR2 YFSETQ. Trimming stripped 4 bases from V and 0 bases from J, with 10 bases between. The CDR3 spans 15 residues. CDR3 protein: CASSTGRTNTGELFF. Written as DNA, the CDR3 is TGCGCCAGCAGCACGGGACGAACGAACACCGGGGAGCTGTTTTTT.

This clone was detected only a few times. This chain joins TRBV15 and TRBJ2-1, with D possibly called TRBD1 or TRBD2 (5 bases each). This CDR3 spans 17 amino acids. With 1 base removed from V and 0 bases from J, the gap between germline ends came to 13 bases. The germline V gene has CDR1 LNHNV and CDR2 YYDKDF (reference sequence). CDR3 amino acids: CATSRGGGDSSYNEQFF. CDR3 nucleotides: TGTGCCACCAGCAGAGGCGGAGGAGACAGCTCCTACAATGAGCAGTTCTTC. Using reference TRBV15 and TRBJ2-1 for the parts outside the CDR3, the full variable domain is DAMVIQNPRYQVTQFGKPVTLSCSQTLNHNVMYWYQQKSSQAPKLLFHYYDKDFNNEADTPDNFQSRRPNTSFCFLDIRSPGLGDTAMYLCATSRGGGDSSYNEQFFGPGTRLTVL.

The gene calls are TRBV30 and TRBJ1-5; D not certain. Germline-derived CDR1 and CDR2 are GTSNPN and SVGIG (reference sequence). V shed 4 bases and J shed 0 bases, with 13 bases lying between them. The CDR3 has 15 amino acids. The CDR3 sequence: CAWTVGSYSNQPQHF. The CDR3 bases are TGTGCCTGGACTGTGGGCAGCTATAGCAATCAGCCCCAGCATTTT.

The V gene is TRBV28, the J gene TRBJ2-7; D is uncertain. Deletions cut 2 bases from V and 1 base from J, with 12 bases between. Looked up from germline, CDR1 is MDHEN and CDR2 is SYDVKM. The CDR3 loop spans 15 amino acids. The CDR3 DNA follows: TGTGCCAGCAGTTTACTTCTTACGGAATCCTACGAGCAGTACTTC. Its protein product is CASSLLLTESYEQYF.

The chain uses TRBV4-3 and TRBJ1-5, with 7 bases that match TRBD1. Germline trimming cut 5 bases from V and 9 bases from J; bases unmatched to any gene: 4. The CDR3 contains 12 residues. Germline CDR1 reads LGHNA; CDR2 reads YSLEER. As DNA, the CDR3 is TGCGCCAGCAGCTATCCAGGGGGGCCCCAGCATTTT. Its translation is CASSYPGGPQHF.

This CDR3 reads CASLGRSSYNSPLHF. The CDR3 DNA reads TGTGCCAGCCTGGGCAGAAGCTCCTATAATTCACCCCTCCACTTT. This rearrangement joins TRBV28 to TRBJ1-6; D uncertain. Trimming shortened V by 8 bases and J by 0 bases, and 11 bases separated the two germline ends. This CDR3 spans 15 amino acids. Germline CDR1 is MDHEN and CDR2 is SYDVKM.

V is TRBV7-6 and J is TRBJ2-1, with TRBD2 as a possible D gene (5 bases). CDR1 and CDR2 from the germline V gene are SGHVS and FNYEAQ. Trimming stripped 7 bases from V and 12 bases from J, with 16 bases between. The CDR3 totals 12 residues. CDR3 DNA: TGTGCCAGCAATGGACCGTCCCGGGGGCAGTTCTTC. This codes for CASNGPSRGQFF.

A note on this clone: The junction departs from germline at one end; a sequencing error may be responsible. J is TRBJ1-1 and V is TRBV27; D is unresolved. Germline V gene data show CDR1 as MNHEY and CDR2 as SMNVEV (reference sequence). CDR3 size: 14 residues. The CDR3 DNA sequence: TGTGCCAGCAATTTAGTGCGGGGGAACACTGAAGCTTTCTTT. This codes for CASNLVRGNTEAFF.

For this clone: Sequence at one end of the junction differs from germline and may be a read error. The chain uses TRBV5-1 and TRBJ2-1; D may be TRBD1 or TRBD2 (5 bases each). Germline V lookup: CDR1 SGHRS, CDR2 YFSETQ. The CDR3 runs 13 residues. The CDR3 DNA is TGCGCCAGCAGCTGGGCCCGGGACCCACCTATGCTCTTC. It yields the protein CASSWARDPPMLF.

The gene calls are TRBV4-3 and TRBJ1-2, with D possibly TRBD1 on 5 matching bases. CDR1 and CDR2 from the germline V gene are LGHNA and YSLEER. The CDR3 is made up of 15 amino acids. Trimming cost V 0 bases and J 3 bases, with 11 bases left between them. CDR3 loop: CASSQEVGEDYGYTF. CDR3 nucleotide sequence: TGCGCCAGCAGCCAAGAGGTAGGGGAAGACTATGGCTACACCTTC.

J is TRBJ2-7 and V is TRBV5-6; a weak D match, TRBD2 (5 bases). Trimming took off 0 bases at V and 0 bases at J, with 10 bases between the two ends. CDR1 is SGHDT, CDR2 YYEEEE, per germline. This CDR3 has 15 amino acids. The CDR3 DNA sequence: TGTGCCAGCAGCTTGGTCTGGAGGAGCTCCTACGAGCAGTACTTC. Translated: CASSLVWRSSYEQYF.

This chain joins TRBV20-1 and TRBJ2-3; no definite D call. CDR1 and CDR2 (germline): DFQATT, SNEGSKA (reference sequence). The CDR3 has 11 amino acids. V was trimmed by 3 bases and J by 2 bases, leaving 3 bases between them. In nucleotides, the CDR3 is TGCAGTGCTAGCATCACAGATACGCAGTATTTT. Amino acid sequence: CSASITDTQYF.

The chain uses TRBV5-1 and TRBJ2-7; tentative D call: TRBD2 (6 bases). Germline V CDR1 and CDR2: SGHRS, YFSETQ. The CDR3 covers 14 residues. V was clipped by 9 bases and J by 5 bases, with 21 bases between them. The CDR3 sequence is CATSNGGAHNEQYF. The CDR3 DNA follows: TGCGCCACCTCAAACGGGGGAGCCCACAACGAGCAGTACTTC.

The J gene is TRBJ2-1, the V gene TRBV6-5; D is ambiguous. Germline CDR1 MNHEY, CDR2 SVGAGI. This CDR3 region has 12 residues. Trimming removed 0 bases at V and 13 bases at J, with 10 bases between. CDR3 in amino acids: CASSYSKTPQFF. The CDR3 DNA follows: TGTGCCAGCAGTTACTCGAAGACCCCCCAGTTCTTC.

The chain joins TRBV6-6 to TRBJ1-2, with D possibly being TRBD1 (5 bases). Germline lookup yields CDR1 MNHNY and CDR2 SVGAGI (reference sequence). The CDR3 loop spans 14 amino acids. Between the trimmed V and J ends, which lost 2 bases and 7 bases, there was a span of 14 bases. The CDR3 loop is CASSYESRVSGYTF. The DNA for the CDR3 is TGTGCCAGCAGTTACGAGTCCAGGGTGAGTGGCTACACCTTC.

The V call is TRBV28, the J call TRBJ1-2; 11 nucleotides align to TRBD1. Per germline, CDR1 MDHEN and CDR2 SYDVKM. With 5 bases clipped from V and 7 bases from J, the junction kept 9 bases outside the gene matches. The CDR3 has 15 amino acids. The CDR3, as DNA: TGTGCCAGCAGTCCAGGGACAGGGGGTCTCTCTGGCTACACCTTC. Translated: CASSPGTGGLSGYTF.

J is TRBJ2-3 and V is TRBV2; 15 nucleotides align to TRBD2. J lost 3 bases, V lost 3 bases, and 10 bases had no gene match. The CDR3 runs 19 residues. Germline CDR1 is SNHLY and CDR2 is FYNNEI. CDR3 bases: TGTGCCAGCAGTGACACCCGGGGACTAGCGGGGGGCTTGACAGATACGCAGTATTTT. Protein sequence: CASSDTRGLAGGLTDTQYF.

The CDR3: CAWTSQISGELFF. CDR3 bases: TGTGCCTGGACCTCCCAGATATCTGGGGAGCTGTTTTTT. The rearrangement joins TRBV30 to TRBJ2-2; D call uncertain. Trimming removed 4 bases at V and 8 bases at J, with 14 bases between. Germline V lookup: CDR1 GTSNPN, CDR2 SVGIG (reference sequence). The CDR3 spans 13 residues.